The sequence of this T cell receptor beta chain was determined in a study of blood T cell repertoires in COVID-19 (dated by TCRdb to the early 2020s). Regarding the research as a whole: Collaborator samples came from the United States, Italy and Spain and covered acute and convalescent phases of COVID-19. The prospective study material was composed of cDNA or gDNA derived from T cells, B-cell-depleted T cells, or PBMCs. Subjects who had been exposed to COVID-19, were actively infected with it, or had recovered from it provided the deeply sampled blood TCRbeta repertoires that made up the dataset. The repertoires were released in a freely available public database meant as a resource for research on the immune response to SARS-CoV-2. Samples were obtained from the ongoing ImmuneRACE study (first 160 participants) and from about 1,300 subjects provided by 6 global collaborators. Nearly every sample came with metadata listing a de-identified subject ID, COVID-19 status, age in years and sex. HLA class I and class II types, where available, came from metadata supplied by the sample provider rather than from assay-based typing.

The CDR3 has 13 residues if both end residues are counted. Of all the DNA, just the CDR3 is kept, 39 bases in frame from base 1. The germline V gene (reference sequence) sets CDR1 to SGHKS and CDR2 to YYEKEE. The trim is 0 bases for V and 0 bases for J, with a gap of 3 bases between the germline ends. TCRbeta CDR3 regions were amplified from genomic DNA by means of the immunoSEQ Assay, a bias-controlled multiplex PCR. Per the source publication's procedure: Nucleated cell counts per sample were estimated from amplification of reference gene primers within the assay. Sequence reads were collapsed and filtered to measure the absolute abundance of every unique TCRbeta CDR3 rearrangement. For each sample, productive Simpson clonality was calculated by taking the square root of Simpson's diversity index across productive rearrangements. The source is immuneACCESS, and TCRdb retained only in-frame sequences with V and J called. Part of the clones is not carried over; for the studies checked, unresolved V genes explain less than half of this, and the remainder is unexplained. That table gives V, J and clone size, and the DNA gave D and trimming. This sample lists about 150,000 clones; approximately 90% were detected once. The ten largest clones capture around 5% of the sample.

The paper's findings and limits, for the study overall: How much clinical and demographic metadata was included differed by source and by participant, and the metadata was provided uncurated.

As for this clone: No cognate antigen has been identified for it. The final CDR3 position lacks the conserved phenylalanine or tryptophan, pointing to a likely read error.

Each collaborating institution followed its own protocols to collect whole blood in K2EDTA tubes. For TCRbeta analysis, collaborators shipped samples as frozen whole blood, isolated PBMCs, or DNA extracted from either of those sample types. The sequencing input was peripheral blood. The receptor's source is a human donor in a cohort sampled during active COVID-19. The rearrangement joined TRBV5-5 to TRBJ1-2, with no reliable assignment of the D segment. The DNA is TGTGCCAGCAGCTTGGACGCTAACTATGGCTACACCCTC. This yields the protein CASSLDANYGYTL.